This TCR beta chain was observed in a study of technical replicates of blood from several donors. Between the trimmed V and J ends, which lost 6 bases and 5 bases, there was a span of 29 bases. Looked up from germline, CDR1 is SGHTA and CDR2 is FQGNSA. CDR3 length: 19 amino acids. The assay was immunoSEQ multiplex PCR, and TCRdb's table has in-frame clones only and misses some. The data hold about 86,000 clones, with under 96% observed a single time. Sequencing used T cells isolated from PBMCs. The receptor comes from a human donor in good health. This sequence joins TRBV7-2 and TRBJ1-5, with D perhaps TRBD1 (5 bases). CDR3 nucleotide sequence: TGTGCCAGCAGTTCCGTGGGGCTTATTCAGGACACTTATCATCAGCCCCAGCATTTT. The encoded protein is CASSSVGLIQDTYHQPQHF. Drawing the rest from reference TRBV7-2 and TRBJ1-5, the complete variable domain is GAGVSQSPSNKVTEKGKDVELRCDPISGHTALYWYRQSLGQGLEFLIYFQGNSAPDKSGLPSDRFSAERTGGSVSTLTIQRTQQEDSAVYLCASSSVGLIQDTYHQPQHFGDGTRLSIL.